Listed below are T cell receptor beta chains from one sample, sequenced in a study of glioma-infiltrating T cells. TCRdb re-analysed the multiplex PCR reads in MiXCR, keeping a single row per CDR3 protein. The sample contains around 140,000 distinct CDR3 sequences, about two fifths of which appear only once. Sequencing was performed on glioma tissue, nonneoplastic brain tissue, or PBMCs (not recorded which). These receptors came from a human donor with low-grade glioma or glioblastoma, undergoing nonglioma brain surgery, or in good health (not recorded which). Both conserved end residues are part of each CDR3. The D gene is left open where the match is weak. The size of a clone is reported for some rows only, either as once, few or many, or as a class for expanded clones.

CDR3 length,V gene,J gene,clone size,D gene,CDR3 DNA,CDR3 protein
15,TRBV10-2,TRBJ1-5,-,-,TGCGCCAGCAGTGATTCTACAGGGCCCAATCAGCCCCAGCATTTT,CASSDSTGPNQPQHF
14,TRBV6-6,TRBJ2-1,-,-,TGTGCCAGCAGTTACTCGGGCCGGAGCTACGAGCAGTTCTTC,CASSYSGRSYEQFF
18,TRBV20-1,TRBJ1-1,few,TRBD1,TGCAGTGCTAGCGCTCTCTTGGGGTCGGGACAGGGGGACACTGAAGCTTTCTTT,CSASALLGSGQGDTEAFF
12,TRBV12-3/TRBV12-4,TRBJ1-1,many,-,TGTGCCAGCAGTTTCACGAACACTGAAGCTTTCTTT,CASSFTNTEAFF
13,TRBV5-1,TRBJ2-3,-,-,TGCGCCAGCAGCTTGGGGCCCAGAGATACGCAGTATTTT,CASSLGPRDTQYF
13,TRBV6-2/TRBV6-3,TRBJ1-1,few,-,TGTGCCAGCAGTTACTTAGGGGGCACTGAAGCTTTCTTT,CASSYLGGTEAFF
13,TRBV4-3,TRBJ2-5,-,-,TGCGCCAGCAGCCAAGTTTTGGGGGAGGCCCAGTACTTC,CASSQVLGEAQYF
15,TRBV5-1,TRBJ2-1,-,TRBD2,TGCGCCAGCAGCTTGGCTAGCGGGAGTAAGGATGAGCAGTTCTTC,CASSLASGSKDEQFF
13,TRBV30,TRBJ1-1,-,-,TGTGCCTGGAGTAAGAGTTGGAACACTGAAGCTTTCTTT,CAWSKSWNTEAFF
14,TRBV28,TRBJ1-4,-,TRBD1,TGTGCCAGAAGTTTCATGACAGGGGGTGAAAAACTGTTTTTT,CARSFMTGGEKLFF
12,TRBV6-1,TRBJ2-7,-,-,TGTGCCAGCAGCCGAAATCCCTACGAGCAGTACTTC,CASSRNPYEQYF
14,TRBV28,TRBJ2-1,-,-,TGTGCCAGCAGTCTTACTGACTCCTACAATGAGCAGTTCTTC,CASSLTDSYNEQFF
14,TRBV20-1,TRBJ1-2,-,TRBD1,TGCAGTGCTAGCCCGAATACAGGGGCCGATGGCTACACCTTC,CSASPNTGADGYTF
15,TRBV7-9,TRBJ2-7,-,TRBD1,TGTGCCAGCAGCTTAGCAGGGGGCGCCACCTACGAGCAGTACTTC,CASSLAGGATYEQYF
13,TRBV28,TRBJ1-2,-,-,TGTGCCAGCAGCCCTGCCATGGTCCTCGGCTACACCTTC,CASSPAMVLGYTF
14,TRBV12-3/TRBV12-4,TRBJ2-3,once,TRBD1,TGTGCCAGCCGGACAGGACGACTTGGGGATACGCAGTATTTT,CASRTGRLGDTQYF
14,TRBV7-9,TRBJ2-7,-,-,TGTGCCAGCAGCTTGGGGGGTCTTCTTTACGAGCAGTACTTC,CASSLGGLLYEQYF
13,TRBV28,TRBJ1-1,-,TRBD1,TGTGCCGGCAGGGGGGGGATGAACACTGAAGCTTTCTTT,CAGRGGMNTEAFF
14,TRBV20-1,TRBJ2-7,-,-,TGCAGTGCTAGTCGGGGACCAGAGAGAGACGAGCAGTACTTC,CSASRGPERDEQYF
13,TRBV20-1,TRBJ1-2,many,-,TGCAGTGCTCCGCTCTCAGCTAACTATGGCTACACCTTC,CSAPLSANYGYTF
19,TRBV4-2,TRBJ2-3,few,TRBD2,TGTGCCAGCAGCCAAGATTCGAGCGGGAGGGCCGGGAGGACAGATACGCAGTATTTT,CASSQDSSGRAGRTDTQYF
15,TRBV7-2,TRBJ2-5,-,-,TGTGCCAGCAGCTTAGGGGGGGCAGGACAAGAGACCCAGTACTTC,CASSLGGAGQETQYF
14,TRBV4-2,TRBJ2-5,few,TRBD1,TGTGCCAGCAGTTTCCCCGGGACAGAAGAGACCCAGTACTTC,CASSFPGTEETQYF
15,TRBV7-7,TRBJ2-3,-,TRBD2,TGTGCCGGCAGCTTAGCGGGGGGGGTCACAGATACGCAGTATTTT,CAGSLAGGVTDTQYF
13,TRBV2,TRBJ1-2,few,-,TGTGCCAGCAGCGTTCAGGCTAACTATGGCTACACCTTC,CASSVQANYGYTF
14,TRBV15,TRBJ2-5,many,-,TGTGCCACCAGCAGAGATCGGGGAGGAGAGACCCAGTACTTC,CATSRDRGGETQYF
14,TRBV7-2,TRBJ2-5,-,TRBD2,TGTGCCAGCAGCTATAGCGGGAGTCGGGAGACCCAGTACTTC,CASSYSGSRETQYF
15,TRBV20-1,TRBJ2-7,few,TRBD2,TGCAGTGCTAGAGTAGCGGGAGGGCCGTCCTACGAGCAGTACTTC,CSARVAGGPSYEQYF
16,TRBV6-2/TRBV6-3,TRBJ2-7,-,-,TGTGCCAGCAGTTACCCTGGTGGCCGAAGCTCCTACGAGCAGTACTTC,CASSYPGGRSSYEQYF
14,TRBV6-1,TRBJ1-2,few,-,TGTGCCAGCAGTGAACCGCGCCTGACAGATGGCTACACCTTC,CASSEPRLTDGYTF
13,TRBV6-6,TRBJ2-7,many,-,TGTGCCAGCAGTTACTCGTATGGGTTCGAGCAGTACTTC,CASSYSYGFEQYF
15,TRBV6-6,TRBJ2-7,-,-,TGTGCCAGCAGTTACCTGGCCGGGTCTGGGTACGAGCAGTACTTC,CASSYLAGSGYEQYF
15,TRBV5-1,TRBJ1-6,-,-,TGCGCCAGCAGACTGCGGCCCGGACAAAATTCACCCCTCCACTTT,CASRLRPGQNSPLHF
14,TRBV19,TRBJ1-6,-,-,TGTGCCACGGATCCGGGACTGACTAATTCACCCCTCCACTTT,CATDPGLTNSPLHF
17,TRBV5-1,TRBJ2-2,few,TRBD2,TGCGCCAGCAGCTTGGTGTCGGGACTAGCGGCCACCGGGGAGCTGTTTTTT,CASSLVSGLAATGELFF
14,TRBV27,TRBJ1-6,-,TRBD1,TGTGCCAGCAGTTGGGACAGTTATAATTCACCCCTCCACTTT,CASSWDSYNSPLHF
13,TRBV7-8,TRBJ1-5,few,-,TGTGCCAGCAACGATGATAGCAATCAGCCCCAGCATTTT,CASNDDSNQPQHF
13,TRBV13,TRBJ2-1,-,TRBD2,TGTGCCCGCAGTGAAACTAGCGGTAATGAGCAGTTCTTC,CARSETSGNEQFF
13,TRBV6-1,TRBJ1-1,-,TRBD1,TGTGCCAGCAGCCGGACAGGGGGCACTGAAGCTTTCTTT,CASSRTGGTEAFF
14,TRBV6-2/TRBV6-3,TRBJ1-5,few,-,TGTGCCAGCAGTTTATCCGGGGGCAATCAGCCCCAGCATTTT,CASSLSGGNQPQHF
13,TRBV20-1,TRBJ2-7,-,TRBD2,TGCAGTGCTCCGGCTAGCGGGGGAAATGAGCAGTACTTC,CSAPASGGNEQYF
14,TRBV11-1,TRBJ1-1,-,TRBD1,TGTGCCAGCAGCAGATGGACAGGGAGCACTGAAGCTTTCTTT,CASSRWTGSTEAFF
14,TRBV28,TRBJ1-6,-,-,TGTGCCAGCAGTTCTTCAGAAAATAATTCACCCCTCCACTTT,CASSSSENNSPLHF
14,TRBV6-1,TRBJ2-7,many,TRBD2,TGTGCCAGCTTTTCCACGCGGGAGTCTCGCGAGCAGTACTTC,CASFSTRESREQYF
15,TRBV5-1,TRBJ1-1,few,-,TGCGCCAGCAGCTTGGTCCAGGGCGCGAACACTGAAGCTTTCTTT,CASSLVQGANTEAFF
16,TRBV6-1,TRBJ2-2,-,TRBD2,TGTGCCAGCAGTAAGACTAGCGTGATGAACACCGGGGAGCTGTTTTTT,CASSKTSVMNTGELFF
15,TRBV4-3,TRBJ2-1,few,-,TGCGCCAGCAGCCAGCATCGGGATGCCTACAATGAGCAGTTCTTC,CASSQHRDAYNEQFF
19,TRBV6-6,TRBJ2-3,-,TRBD2,TGTGCCAGCAGTTACCCCGCTAGCGGGGGGCCCGAGAGCACAGATACGCAGTATTTT,CASSYPASGGPESTDTQYF
15,TRBV6-4,TRBJ2-1,-,-,TGTGCCAGCAGTCCCTCGACAGGGGAGGGGAGTGAGCAGTTCTTC,CASSPSTGEGSEQFF
14,TRBV6-1,TRBJ2-1,few,TRBD1,TGTGCCAGCATGCAGGGGGCGAATTACAATGAGCAGTTCTTC,CASMQGANYNEQFF
11,TRBV7-8,TRBJ2-7,-,-,TGTGCCAGCAGCCAGTACTACGAGCAGTACTTC,CASSQYYEQYF
15,TRBV7-9,TRBJ1-1,-,TRBD1,TGTGCCAGCAGCTTGTCGACAGGGGGGCACACTGAAGCTTTCTTT,CASSLSTGGHTEAFF
13,TRBV20-1,TRBJ1-2,-,-,TGCAGTGCGACTGGGACCTCCGGCTATGGCTACACCTTC,CSATGTSGYGYTF
15,TRBV6-5,TRBJ1-2,few,TRBD1,TGTGCCAGCAGTTACTCGGCAGGGGGAGACTATGGCTACACCTTC,CASSYSAGGDYGYTF
12,TRBV6-1,TRBJ2-1,many,TRBD2,TGTGCCAGCAGGGGGACTAGCGATGAGCAGTTCTTC,CASRGTSDEQFF